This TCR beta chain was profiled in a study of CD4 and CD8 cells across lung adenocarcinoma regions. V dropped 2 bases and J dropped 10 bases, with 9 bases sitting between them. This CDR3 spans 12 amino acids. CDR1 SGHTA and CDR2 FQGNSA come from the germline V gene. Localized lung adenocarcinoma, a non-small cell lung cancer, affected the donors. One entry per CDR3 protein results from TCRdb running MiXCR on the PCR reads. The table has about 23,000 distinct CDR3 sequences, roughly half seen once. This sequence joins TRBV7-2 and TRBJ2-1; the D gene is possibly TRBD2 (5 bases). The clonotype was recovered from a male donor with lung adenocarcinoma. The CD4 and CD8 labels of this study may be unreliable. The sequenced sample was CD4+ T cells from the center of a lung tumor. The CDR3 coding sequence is TGTGCCAGCAGCTTATTCGCGGGCGAGCAGTTCTTC. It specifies CASSLFAGEQFF.